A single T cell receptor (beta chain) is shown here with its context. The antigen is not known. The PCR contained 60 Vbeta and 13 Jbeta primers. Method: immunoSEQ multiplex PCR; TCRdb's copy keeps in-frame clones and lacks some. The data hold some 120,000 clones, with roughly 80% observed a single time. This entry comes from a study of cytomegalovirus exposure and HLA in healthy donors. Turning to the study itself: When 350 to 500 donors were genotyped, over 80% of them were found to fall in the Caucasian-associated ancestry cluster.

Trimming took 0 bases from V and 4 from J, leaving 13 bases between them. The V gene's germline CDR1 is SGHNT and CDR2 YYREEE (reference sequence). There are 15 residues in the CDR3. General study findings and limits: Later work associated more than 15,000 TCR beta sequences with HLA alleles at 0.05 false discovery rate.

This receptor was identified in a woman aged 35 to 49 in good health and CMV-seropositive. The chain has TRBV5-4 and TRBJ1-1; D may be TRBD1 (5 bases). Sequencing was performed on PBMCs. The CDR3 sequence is CASSLVTGGGTEAFF. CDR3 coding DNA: TGTGCCAGCAGCTTGGTCACAGGCGGGGGCACTGAAGCTTTCTTT.